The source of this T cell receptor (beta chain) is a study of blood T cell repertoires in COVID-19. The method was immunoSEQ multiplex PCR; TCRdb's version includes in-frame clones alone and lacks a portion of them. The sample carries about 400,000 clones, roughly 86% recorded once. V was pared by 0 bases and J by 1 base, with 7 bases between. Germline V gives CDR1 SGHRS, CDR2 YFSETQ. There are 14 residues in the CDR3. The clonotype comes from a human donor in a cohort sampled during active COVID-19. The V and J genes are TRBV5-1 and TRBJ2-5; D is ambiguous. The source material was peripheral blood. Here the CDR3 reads CASSLGVIQETQYF. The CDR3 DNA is TGCGCCAGCAGCTTGGGAGTGATCCAAGAGACCCAGTACTTC.